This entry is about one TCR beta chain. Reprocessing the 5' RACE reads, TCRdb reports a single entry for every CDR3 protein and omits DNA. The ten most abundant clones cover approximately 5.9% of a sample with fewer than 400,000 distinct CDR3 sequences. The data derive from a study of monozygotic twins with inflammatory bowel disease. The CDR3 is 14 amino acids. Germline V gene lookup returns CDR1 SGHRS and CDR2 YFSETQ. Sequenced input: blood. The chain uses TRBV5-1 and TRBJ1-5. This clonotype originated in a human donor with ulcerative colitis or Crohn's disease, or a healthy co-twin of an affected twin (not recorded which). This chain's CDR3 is CASSLRGGAQPQHF.